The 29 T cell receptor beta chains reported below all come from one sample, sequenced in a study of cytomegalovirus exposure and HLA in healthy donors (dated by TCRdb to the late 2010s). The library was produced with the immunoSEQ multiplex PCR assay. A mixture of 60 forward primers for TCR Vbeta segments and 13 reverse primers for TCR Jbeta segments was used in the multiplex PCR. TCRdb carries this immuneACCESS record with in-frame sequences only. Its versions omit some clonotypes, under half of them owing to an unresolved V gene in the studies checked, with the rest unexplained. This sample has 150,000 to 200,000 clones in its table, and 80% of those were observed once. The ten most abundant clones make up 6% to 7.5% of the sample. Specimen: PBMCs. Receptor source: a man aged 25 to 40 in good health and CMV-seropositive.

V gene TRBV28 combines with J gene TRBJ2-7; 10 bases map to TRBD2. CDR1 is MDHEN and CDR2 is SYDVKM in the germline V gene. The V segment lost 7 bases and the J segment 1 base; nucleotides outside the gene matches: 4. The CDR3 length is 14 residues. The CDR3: CASIISGGSYEQYF. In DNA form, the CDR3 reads TGTGCCAGCATTATTAGCGGGGGGTCCTACGAGCAGTACTTC. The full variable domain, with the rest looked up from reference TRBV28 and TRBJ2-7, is DVKVTQSSRYLVKRTGEKVFLECVQDMDHENMFWYRQDPGLGLRLIYFSYDVKMKEKGDIPEGYSVSREKKERFSLILESASTNQTSMYLCASIISGGSYEQYFGPGTRLTVT.

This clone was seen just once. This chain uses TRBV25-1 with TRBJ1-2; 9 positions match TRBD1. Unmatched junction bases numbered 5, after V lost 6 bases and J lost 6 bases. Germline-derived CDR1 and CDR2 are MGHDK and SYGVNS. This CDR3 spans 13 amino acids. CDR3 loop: CASSPRTGDGYTF. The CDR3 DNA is TGTGCCAGCAGCCCAAGGACAGGGGATGGCTACACCTTC.

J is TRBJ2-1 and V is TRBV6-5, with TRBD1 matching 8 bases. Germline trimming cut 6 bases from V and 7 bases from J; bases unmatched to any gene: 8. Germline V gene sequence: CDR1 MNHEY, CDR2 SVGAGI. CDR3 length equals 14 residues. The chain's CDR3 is CASRGQASANEQFF. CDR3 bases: TGTGCCAGCAGGGGACAGGCCAGTGCTAATGAGCAGTTCTTC.

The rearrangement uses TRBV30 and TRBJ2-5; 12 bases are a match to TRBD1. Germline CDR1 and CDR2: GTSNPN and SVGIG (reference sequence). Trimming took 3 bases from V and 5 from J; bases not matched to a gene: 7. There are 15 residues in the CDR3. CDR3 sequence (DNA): TGTGCCTGGAGCCCGGGACAGGGGGCGGGGGAGACCCAGTACTTC. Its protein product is CAWSPGQGAGETQYF.

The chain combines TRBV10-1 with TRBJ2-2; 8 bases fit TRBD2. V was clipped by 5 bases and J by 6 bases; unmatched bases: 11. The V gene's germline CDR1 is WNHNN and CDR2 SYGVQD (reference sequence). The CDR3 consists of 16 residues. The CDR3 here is CASSLSGAPGAGELFF. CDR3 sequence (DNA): TGCGCCAGCAGTCTTAGCGGGGCCCCTGGGGCCGGGGAGCTGTTTTTT.

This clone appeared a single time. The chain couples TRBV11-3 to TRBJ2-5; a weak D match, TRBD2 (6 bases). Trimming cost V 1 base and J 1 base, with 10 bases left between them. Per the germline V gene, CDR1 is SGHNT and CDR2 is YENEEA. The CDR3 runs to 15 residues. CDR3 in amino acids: CASSLVGGAQETQYF. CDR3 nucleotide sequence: TGTGCCAGCAGCTTAGTGGGGGGAGCCCAAGAGACCCAGTACTTC. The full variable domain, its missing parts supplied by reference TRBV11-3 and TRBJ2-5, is EAGVVQSPRYKIIEKKQPVAFWCNPISGHNTLYWYLQNLGQGPELLIRYENEEAVDDSQLPKDRFSAERLKGVDSTLKIQPAELGDSAVYLCASSLVGGAQETQYFGPGTRLLVL.

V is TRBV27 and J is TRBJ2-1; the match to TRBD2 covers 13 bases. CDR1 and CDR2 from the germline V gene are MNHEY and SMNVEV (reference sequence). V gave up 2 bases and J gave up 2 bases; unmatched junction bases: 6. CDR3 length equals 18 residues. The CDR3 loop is CASSLLPGTSGTYNEQFF. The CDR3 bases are TGTGCCAGCAGTTTACTACCCGGGACTAGCGGGACCTACAATGAGCAGTTCTTC.

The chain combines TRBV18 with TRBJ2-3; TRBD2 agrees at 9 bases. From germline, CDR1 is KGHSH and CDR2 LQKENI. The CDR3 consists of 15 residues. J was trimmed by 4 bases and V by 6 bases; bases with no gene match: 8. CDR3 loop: CASSPSGLAADTQYF. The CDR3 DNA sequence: TGTGCCAGCTCCCCCTCGGGACTAGCTGCAGATACGCAGTATTTT.

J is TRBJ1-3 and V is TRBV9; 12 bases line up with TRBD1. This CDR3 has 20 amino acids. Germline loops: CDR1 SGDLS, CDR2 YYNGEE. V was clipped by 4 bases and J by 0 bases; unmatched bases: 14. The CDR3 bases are TGTGCCAGCAGCTCCCCAGCGTCCCGGGACAGGGGGCTCTCTGGAAACACCATATATTTT. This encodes CASSSPASRDRGLSGNTIYF.

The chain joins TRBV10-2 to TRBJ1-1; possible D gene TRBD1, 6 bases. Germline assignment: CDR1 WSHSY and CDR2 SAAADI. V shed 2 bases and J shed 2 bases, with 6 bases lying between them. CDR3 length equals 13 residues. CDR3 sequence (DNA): TGCGCCAGCAGTGAGGGGACAAACACTGAAGCTTTCTTT. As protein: CASSEGTNTEAFF.

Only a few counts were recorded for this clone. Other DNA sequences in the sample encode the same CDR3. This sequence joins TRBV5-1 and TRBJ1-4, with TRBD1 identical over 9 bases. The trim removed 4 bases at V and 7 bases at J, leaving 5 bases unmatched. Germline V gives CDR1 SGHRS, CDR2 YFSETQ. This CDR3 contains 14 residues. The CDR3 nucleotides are TGCGCCAGCAGCCCCGGGACAGGGCGTGAAAAACTGTTTTTT. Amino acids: CASSPGTGREKLFF.

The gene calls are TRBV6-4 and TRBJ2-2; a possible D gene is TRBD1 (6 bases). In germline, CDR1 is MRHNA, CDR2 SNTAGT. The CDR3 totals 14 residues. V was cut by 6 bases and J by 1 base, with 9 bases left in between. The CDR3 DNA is TGTGCCAGCAGAATGGGACAGAACACCGGGGAGCTGTTTTTT. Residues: CASRMGQNTGELFF.

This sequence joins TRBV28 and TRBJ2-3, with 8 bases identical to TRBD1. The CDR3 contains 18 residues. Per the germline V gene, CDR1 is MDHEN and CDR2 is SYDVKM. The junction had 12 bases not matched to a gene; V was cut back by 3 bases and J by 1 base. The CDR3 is CASSLGVLNRGGTDTQYF. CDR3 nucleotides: TGTGCCAGCAGTTTGGGGGTCCTAAACAGGGGGGGCACAGATACGCAGTATTTT. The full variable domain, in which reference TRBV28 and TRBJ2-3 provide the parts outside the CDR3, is DVKVTQSSRYLVKRTGEKVFLECVQDMDHENMFWYRQDPGLGLRLIYFSYDVKMKEKGDIPEGYSVSREKKERFSLILESASTNQTSMYLCASSLGVLNRGGTDTQYFGPGTRLTVL.

The CDR3 region is CASRQGPTYNEQFF. The CDR3 region has the DNA TGTGCCAGCAGACAGGGACCAACCTACAATGAGCAGTTCTTC. The chain couples TRBV6-4 to TRBJ2-1; a weak D match, TRBD1 (6 bases). CDR3 length equals 14 residues. Per germline, CDR1 MRHNA and CDR2 SNTAGT. Trimming shortened V by 6 bases and J by 2 bases, and 11 bases separated the two germline ends.

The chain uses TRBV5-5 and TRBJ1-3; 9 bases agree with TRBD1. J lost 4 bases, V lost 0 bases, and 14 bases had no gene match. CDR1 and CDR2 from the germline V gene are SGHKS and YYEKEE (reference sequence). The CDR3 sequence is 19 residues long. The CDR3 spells CASSLVGGQGQRLGNTIYF. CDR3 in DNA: TGTGCCAGCAGCTTGGTGGGGGGACAGGGCCAAAGGCTCGGAAACACCATATATTTT.

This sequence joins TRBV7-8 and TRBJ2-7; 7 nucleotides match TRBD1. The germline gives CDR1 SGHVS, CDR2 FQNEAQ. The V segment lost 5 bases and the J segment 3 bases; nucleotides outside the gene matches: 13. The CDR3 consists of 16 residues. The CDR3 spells CASSTPTGFRGYEQYF. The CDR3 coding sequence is TGTGCCAGCAGCACACCGACAGGGTTCCGGGGCTACGAGCAGTACTTC.

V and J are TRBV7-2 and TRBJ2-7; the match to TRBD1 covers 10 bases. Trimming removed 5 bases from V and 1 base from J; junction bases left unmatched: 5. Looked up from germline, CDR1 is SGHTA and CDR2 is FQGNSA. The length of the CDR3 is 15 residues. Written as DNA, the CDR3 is TGTGCCAGCAGCGGACAGGGGGGAAGGTCCTACGAGCAGTACTTC. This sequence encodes CASSGQGGRSYEQYF. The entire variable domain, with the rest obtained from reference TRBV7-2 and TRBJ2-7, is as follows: GAGVSQSPSNKVTEKGKDVELRCDPISGHTALYWYRQSLGQGLEFLIYFQGNSAPDKSGLPSDRFSAERTGGSVSTLTIQRTQQEDSAVYLCASSGQGGRSYEQYFGPGTRLTVT.

The CDR3 sequence: CASSLPRGSPYEQYF. For the CDR3, the DNA is TGTGCCAGCAGTTTGCCCCGGGGGAGCCCCTACGAGCAGTACTTC. The chain is built from TRBV2 and TRBJ2-7, with D possibly matching TRBD2 (6 bases). CDR1 and CDR2 from the germline V gene are SNHLY and FYNNEI. V was shortened by 5 bases and J by 2 bases, with 16 bases between the two germline ends. The CDR3 extends over 15 amino acids.

CDR3 loop: CASSSPGGNMNTEAFF. CDR3 sequence (DNA): TGTGCCAGCAGTTCCCCCGGGGGGAACATGAACACTGAAGCTTTCTTT. This sequence joins TRBV6-6 and TRBJ1-1; possibly TRBD1 for D (5 bases). The germline CDR1 and CDR2 sequences are MNHNY and SVGAGI (reference sequence). V lost 4 bases to trimming and J lost 0 bases, with 15 bases between them. The CDR3 extends over 16 amino acids.

CDR3 nucleotides: TGTGCCAGCAGCCCAGAGCGGCCGGATAATTCACCCCTCCACTTT. Translated: CASSPERPDNSPLHF. The chain combines TRBV11-2 with TRBJ1-6, with D uncertain. The CDR3 runs 15 residues. CDR1 SGHAT and CDR2 FQNNGV come from the germline V gene. The V end was cut by 5 bases, the J end by 5 bases, with 13 bases between.

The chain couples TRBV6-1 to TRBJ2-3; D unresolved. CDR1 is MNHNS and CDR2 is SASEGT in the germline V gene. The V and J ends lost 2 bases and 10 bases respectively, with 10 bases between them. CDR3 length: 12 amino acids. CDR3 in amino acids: CASSESVRPQYF. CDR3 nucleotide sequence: TGTGCCAGCAGTGAAAGCGTAAGGCCGCAGTATTTT.

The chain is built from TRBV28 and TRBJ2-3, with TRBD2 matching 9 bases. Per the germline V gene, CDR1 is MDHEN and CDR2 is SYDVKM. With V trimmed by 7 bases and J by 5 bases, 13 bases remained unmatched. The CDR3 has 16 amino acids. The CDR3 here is CASNSLLAGGQDTQYF. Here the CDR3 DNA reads TGTGCCAGCAACTCCCTGTTGGCGGGAGGGCAAGATACGCAGTATTTT. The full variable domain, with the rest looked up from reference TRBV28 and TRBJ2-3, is DVKVTQSSRYLVKRTGEKVFLECVQDMDHENMFWYRQDPGLGLRLIYFSYDVKMKEKGDIPEGYSVSREKKERFSLILESASTNQTSMYLCASNSLLAGGQDTQYFGPGTRLTVL.

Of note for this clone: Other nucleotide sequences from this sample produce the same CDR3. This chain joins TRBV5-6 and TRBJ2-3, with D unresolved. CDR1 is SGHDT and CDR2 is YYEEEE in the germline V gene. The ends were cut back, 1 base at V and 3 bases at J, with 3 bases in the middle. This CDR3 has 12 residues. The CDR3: CASSLLTDTQYF. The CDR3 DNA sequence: TGTGCCAGCAGCTTGTTAACAGATACGCAGTATTTT.

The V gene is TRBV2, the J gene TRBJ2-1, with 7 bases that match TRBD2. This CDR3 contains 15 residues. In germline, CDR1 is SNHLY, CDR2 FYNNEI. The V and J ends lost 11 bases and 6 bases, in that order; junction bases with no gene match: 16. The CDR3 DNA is TGTGCCTCCCGACGTCCCCAAGCGGGAAGCAATGAGCAGTTCTTC. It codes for CASRRPQAGSNEQFF.

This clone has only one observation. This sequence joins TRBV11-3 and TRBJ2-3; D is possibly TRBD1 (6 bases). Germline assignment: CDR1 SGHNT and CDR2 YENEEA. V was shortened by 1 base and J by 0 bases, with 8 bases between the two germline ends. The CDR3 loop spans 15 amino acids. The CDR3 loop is CASSLGGPSTDTQYF. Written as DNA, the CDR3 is TGTGCCAGCAGCTTAGGGGGGCCTAGCACAGATACGCAGTATTTT.

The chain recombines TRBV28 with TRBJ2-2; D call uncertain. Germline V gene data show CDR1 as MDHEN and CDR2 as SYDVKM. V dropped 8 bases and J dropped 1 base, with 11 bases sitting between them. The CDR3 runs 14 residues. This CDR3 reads CASGKGGNTGELFF. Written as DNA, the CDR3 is TGTGCCAGCGGTAAAGGCGGGAACACCGGGGAGCTGTTTTTT.

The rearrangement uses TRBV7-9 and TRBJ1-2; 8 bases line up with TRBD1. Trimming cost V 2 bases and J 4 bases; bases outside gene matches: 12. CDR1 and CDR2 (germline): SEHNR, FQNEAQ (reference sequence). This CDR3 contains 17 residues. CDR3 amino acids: CASSLSGTGTLSYGYTF. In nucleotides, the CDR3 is TGTGCCAGCAGCTTATCCGGGACAGGTACCTTAAGCTATGGCTACACCTTC.

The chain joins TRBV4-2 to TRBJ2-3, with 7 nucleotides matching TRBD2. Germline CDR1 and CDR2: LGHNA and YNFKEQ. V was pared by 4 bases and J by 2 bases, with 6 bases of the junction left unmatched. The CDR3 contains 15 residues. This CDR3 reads CASSLRAGSTDTQYF. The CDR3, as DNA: TGTGCCAGCAGCCTCCGAGCGGGGTCCACAGATACGCAGTATTTT.

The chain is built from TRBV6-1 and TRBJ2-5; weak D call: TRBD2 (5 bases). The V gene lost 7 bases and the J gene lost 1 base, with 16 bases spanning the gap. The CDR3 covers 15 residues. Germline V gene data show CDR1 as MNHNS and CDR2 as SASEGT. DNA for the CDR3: TGTGCCAGCACCCTGATTTCCGGGGTCCAAGAGACCCAGTACTTC. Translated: CASTLISGVQETQYF.